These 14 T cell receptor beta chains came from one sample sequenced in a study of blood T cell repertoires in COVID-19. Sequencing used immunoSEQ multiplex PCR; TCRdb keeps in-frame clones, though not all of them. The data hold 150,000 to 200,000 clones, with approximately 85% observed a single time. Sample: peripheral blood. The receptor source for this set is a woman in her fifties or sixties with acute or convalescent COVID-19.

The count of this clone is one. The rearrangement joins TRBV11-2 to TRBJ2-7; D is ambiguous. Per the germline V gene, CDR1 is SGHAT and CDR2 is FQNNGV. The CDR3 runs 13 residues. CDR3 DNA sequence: TGTGCCAGCAGTTTAGAGCCGGCCTACGAGCAGTACGTC. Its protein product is CASSLEPAYEQYV.

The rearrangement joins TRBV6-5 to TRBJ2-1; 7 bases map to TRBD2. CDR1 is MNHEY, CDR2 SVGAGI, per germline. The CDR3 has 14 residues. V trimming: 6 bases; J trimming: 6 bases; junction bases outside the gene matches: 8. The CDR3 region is CASRTSVVANEQFF. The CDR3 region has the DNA TGTGCCAGCAGAACTAGCGTCGTGGCCAATGAGCAGTTCTTC.

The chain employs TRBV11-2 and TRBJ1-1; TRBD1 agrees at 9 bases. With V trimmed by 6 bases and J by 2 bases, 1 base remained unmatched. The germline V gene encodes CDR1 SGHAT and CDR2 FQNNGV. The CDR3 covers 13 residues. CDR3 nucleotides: TGTGCCAGCAGGACAGGGGGTAACACTGAAGCTTTCTTT. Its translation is CASRTGGNTEAFF.

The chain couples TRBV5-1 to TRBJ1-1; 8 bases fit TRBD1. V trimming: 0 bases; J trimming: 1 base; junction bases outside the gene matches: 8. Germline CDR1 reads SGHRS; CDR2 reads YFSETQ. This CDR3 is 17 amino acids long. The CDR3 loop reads CASSLGLTGGPNTEAFF. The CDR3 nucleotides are TGCGCCAGCAGCTTGGGACTAACAGGGGGGCCGAACACTGAAGCTTTCTTT.

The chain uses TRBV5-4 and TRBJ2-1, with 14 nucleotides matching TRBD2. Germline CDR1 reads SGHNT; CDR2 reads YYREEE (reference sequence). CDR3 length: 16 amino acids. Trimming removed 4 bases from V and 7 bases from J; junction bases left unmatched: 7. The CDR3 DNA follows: TGTGCCAGCAGCCGGGGACTAGCGGGAGTTGAGAATGAGCAGTTCTTC. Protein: CASSRGLAGVENEQFF.

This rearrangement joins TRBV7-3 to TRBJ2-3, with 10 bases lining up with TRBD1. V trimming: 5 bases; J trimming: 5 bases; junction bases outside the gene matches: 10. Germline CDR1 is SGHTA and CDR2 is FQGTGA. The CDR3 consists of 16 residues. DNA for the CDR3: TGTGCCAGCAGCACCAGCTCGGGGACAGGGGTAGATACGCAGTATTTT. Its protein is CASSTSSGTGVDTQYF. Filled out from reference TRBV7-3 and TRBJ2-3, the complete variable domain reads GAGVSQTPSNKVTEKGKYVELRCDPISGHTALYWYRQSLGQGPEFLIYFQGTGAADDSGLPNDRFFAVRPEGSVSTLKIQRTERGDSAVYLCASSTSSGTGVDTQYFGPGTRLTVL.

CDR3 nucleotide sequence: TGTGCCAGCAGTTTAGGTACAGGCACTGAAGCTTTCTTT. Protein product: CASSLGTGTEAFF. The chain uses TRBV27 and TRBJ1-1; D is possibly TRBD1 (5 bases). The V end was cut by 2 bases, the J end by 4 bases, with 8 bases between. Germline V gives CDR1 MNHEY, CDR2 SMNVEV (reference sequence). The CDR3 is 13 amino acids.

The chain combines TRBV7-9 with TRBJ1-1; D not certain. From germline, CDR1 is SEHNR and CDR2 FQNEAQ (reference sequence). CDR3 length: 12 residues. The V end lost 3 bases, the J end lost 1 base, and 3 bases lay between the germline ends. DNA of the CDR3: TGTGCCAGCAGCTTCGGGAACACTGAAGCTTTCTTT. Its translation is CASSFGNTEAFF.

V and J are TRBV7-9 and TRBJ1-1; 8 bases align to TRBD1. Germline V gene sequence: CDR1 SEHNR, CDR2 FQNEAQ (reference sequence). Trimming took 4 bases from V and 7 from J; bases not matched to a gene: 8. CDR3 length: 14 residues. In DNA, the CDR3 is TGTGCCAGCAGCTCGCAGGGGGCGCTGAGTGAAGCTTTCTTT. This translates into CASSSQGALSEAFF.

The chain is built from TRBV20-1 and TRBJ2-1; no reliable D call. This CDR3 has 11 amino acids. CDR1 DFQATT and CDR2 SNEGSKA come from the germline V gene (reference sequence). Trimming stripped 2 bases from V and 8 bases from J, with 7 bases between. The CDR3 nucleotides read TGCAGTGCTAGAATCGTCGATGAGCAGTTCTTC. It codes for CSARIVDEQFF.

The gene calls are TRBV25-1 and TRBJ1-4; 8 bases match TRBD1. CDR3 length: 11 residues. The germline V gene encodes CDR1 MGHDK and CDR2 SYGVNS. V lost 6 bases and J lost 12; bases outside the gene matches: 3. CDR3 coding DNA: TGTGCCAGCAGAGGACAGGGAGAACTGTTTTTT. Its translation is CASRGQGELFF.

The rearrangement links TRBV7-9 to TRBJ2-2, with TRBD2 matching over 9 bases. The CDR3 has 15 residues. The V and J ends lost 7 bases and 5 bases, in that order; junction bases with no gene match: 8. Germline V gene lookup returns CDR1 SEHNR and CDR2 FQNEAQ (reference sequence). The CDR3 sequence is CASNIAGVLTGELFF. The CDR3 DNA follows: TGTGCCAGCAATATAGCGGGAGTTTTGACCGGGGAGCTGTTTTTT.

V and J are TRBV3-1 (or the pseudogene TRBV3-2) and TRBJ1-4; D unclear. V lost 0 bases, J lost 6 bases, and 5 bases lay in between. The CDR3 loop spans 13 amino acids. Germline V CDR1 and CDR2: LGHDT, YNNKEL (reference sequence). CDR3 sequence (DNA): TGTGCCAGCAGCCAAGAGGGAGATGAAAAACTGTTTTTT. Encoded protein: CASSQEGDEKLFF.

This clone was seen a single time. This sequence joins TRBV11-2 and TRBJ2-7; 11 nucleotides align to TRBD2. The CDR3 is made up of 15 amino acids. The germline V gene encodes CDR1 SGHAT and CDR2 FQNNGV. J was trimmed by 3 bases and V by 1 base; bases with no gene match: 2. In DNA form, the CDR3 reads TGTGCCAGCAGCTTAGGACTAGCGGGAATCTACGAGCAGTACTTC. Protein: CASSLGLAGIYEQYF.